This T cell receptor beta chain was captured in a study of HIV-infected patients and healthy controls. Study outcomes and limitations: MAIT alpha-chain CDR3s were frequent in healthy controls, depleted in HIV+. During therapy, HIV-associated CDR3s fell significantly in frequency, while CMV-associated CDR3s did not change significantly. No HLA typing of donors was done in this study.

500 ng RNA was reverse transcribed with alpha and beta constant-region primers. Separate chain-specific third strand synthesis with multiplexing indices produced the alpha and beta libraries. TCRdb used MiXCR to reprocess the 5' RACE reads, holding one entry per CDR3 protein. The repertoire holds over 15,000 distinct CDR3 sequences, with around 9.1% as singletons. The repertoire came from unfractionated whole blood and reflected all unsorted peripheral T cells. RNA came from 2 to 3 ml of peripheral blood. There are many counts of this clonotype. The antigen remains undetermined. The CDR3 length is 13 residues. V lost 7 bases and J 2 bases, leaving 12 bases between the germline ends. Looked up from germline, CDR1 is LGHNT and CDR2 is FRNRAP.

The chain combines TRBV12-5 with TRBJ2-7, with D hard to call. The sequence was obtained from an adult in good health. Sequenced material: blood. The CDR3 region is CASAPLRAYEQYF. Here the CDR3 DNA reads TGTGCTAGTGCCCCGTTGAGAGCCTACGAGCAGTACTTC.